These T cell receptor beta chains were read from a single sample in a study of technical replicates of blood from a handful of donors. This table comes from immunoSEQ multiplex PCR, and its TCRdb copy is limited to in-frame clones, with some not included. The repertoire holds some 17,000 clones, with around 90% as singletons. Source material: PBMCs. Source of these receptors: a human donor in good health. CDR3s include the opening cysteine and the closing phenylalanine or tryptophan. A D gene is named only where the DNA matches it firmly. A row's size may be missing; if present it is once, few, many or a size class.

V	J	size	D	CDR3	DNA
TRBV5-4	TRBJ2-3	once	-	CASSLDSSPADTQYF	TGTGCCAGCAGCTTGGACAGCTCGCCGGCAGATACGCAGTATTTT
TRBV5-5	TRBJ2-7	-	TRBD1	CASSPGDRAYEQYF	TGTGCCAGCAGCCCCGGGGACAGGGCCTACGAGCAGTACTTC
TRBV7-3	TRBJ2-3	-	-	CASSFDYPTDTQYF	TGTGCCAGCAGCTTTGACTACCCCACAGATACGCAGTATTTT
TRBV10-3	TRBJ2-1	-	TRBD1	CAIRGQGGNEQFF	TGTGCCATCAGGGGACAGGGTGGCAATGAGCAGTTCTTC
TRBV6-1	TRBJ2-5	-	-	CAKSSGVGETQYF	TGTGCCAAGTCGTCGGGGGTTGGAGAGACCCAGTACTTC
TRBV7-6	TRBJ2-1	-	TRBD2	CASSLTGREGRYEQFF	TGTGCCAGCAGCCTCACCGGGCGGGAGGGTAGGTATGAGCAGTTCTTC
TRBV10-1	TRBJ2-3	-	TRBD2	CASSDAGGTDTQYF	TGCGCCAGCAGTGATGCGGGAGGCACAGATACGCAGTATTTT
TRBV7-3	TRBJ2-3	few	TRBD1	CASSLGTAPDTQYF	TGTGCCAGCAGCCTCGGGACAGCCCCGGATACGCAGTATTTT
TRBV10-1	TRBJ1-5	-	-	CASSDYRDQPQHF	TGCGCCAGCAGTGACTACCGAGATCAGCCCCAGCATTTT
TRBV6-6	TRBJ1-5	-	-	CASSYPPDTNQPQHF	TGTGCCAGTAGTTACCCCCCGGACACAAATCAGCCCCAGCATTTT
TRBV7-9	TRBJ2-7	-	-	CASSGFERQTYEQYF	TGTGCCAGCAGCGGGTTCGAGCGACAGACCTACGAGCAGTACTTC
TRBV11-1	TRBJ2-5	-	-	CASRTQETQYF	TGTGCCAGCAGAACACAAGAGACCCAGTACTTC
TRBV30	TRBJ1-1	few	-	CAWMRTGRTEAFF	TGTGCCTGGATGCGAACTGGGAGGACTGAAGCTTTCTTT
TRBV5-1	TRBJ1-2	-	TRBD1	CASSPTLQGSYTF	TGCGCCAGCAGCCCTACCCTACAGGGGAGCTACACCTTC
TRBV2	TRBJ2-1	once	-	CASQAVMSYNEQFF	TGTGCCAGCCAAGCGGTAATGTCCTACAATGAGCAGTTCTTC
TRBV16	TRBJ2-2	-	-	CASSQQRANTGELFF	TGTGCCAGCAGCCAACAGCGCGCGAACACCGGGGAGCTGTTTTTT
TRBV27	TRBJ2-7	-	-	CASSLYGGSTYEQYF	TGTGCCAGCAGTTTATACGGCGGCAGCACCTACGAGCAGTACTTC
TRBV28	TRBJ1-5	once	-	CASSLYGGGLSFQPQHF	TGTGCCAGCAGTTTATACGGGGGAGGCTTATCCTTTCAGCCCCAGCATTTT
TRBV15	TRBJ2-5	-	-	CATSIGGETQYF	TGTGCCACCAGCATCGGGGGAGAGACCCAGTACTTC
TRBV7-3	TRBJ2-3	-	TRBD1	CASSLTGQYTDTQYF	TGTGCCAGCAGCTTGACGGGACAGTACACAGATACGCAGTATTTT
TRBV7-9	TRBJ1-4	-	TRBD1	CASSSSGTGSGKLFF	TGTGCCAGCAGCTCCTCCGGGACAGGGTCTGGGAAACTGTTTTTT
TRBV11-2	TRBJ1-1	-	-	CASSLGSGRNTEAFF	TGTGCCAGCAGCTTAGGGTCCGGGAGGAACACTGAAGCTTTCTTT
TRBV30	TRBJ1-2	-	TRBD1	CALRQGDNYGYTF	TGTGCCCTCCGGCAGGGGGATAACTATGGCTACACCTTC
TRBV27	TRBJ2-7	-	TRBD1	CASSLTRTGTYEQYF	TGTGCCAGCAGTTTAACCAGGACAGGGACCTACGAGCAGTACTTC
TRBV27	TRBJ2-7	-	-	CASSAGLSYEQYF	TGTGCCAGCAGTGCGGGTCTATCCTACGAGCAGTACTTC
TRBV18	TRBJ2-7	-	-	CASSPLPSSYEQYF	TGTGCCAGCTCACCACTTCCGAGCTCCTACGAGCAGTACTTC
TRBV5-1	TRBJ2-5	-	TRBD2	CASSLAALAEETQYF	TGCGCCAGCAGCTTGGCCGCACTAGCGGAAGAGACCCAGTACTTC
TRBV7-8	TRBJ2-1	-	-	CASSSSGDWSYNEQFF	TGTGCCAGCAGTTCCTCGGGGGATTGGTCCTACAATGAGCAGTTCTTC
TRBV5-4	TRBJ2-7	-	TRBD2	CASSPSLASGYDYEQYF	TGTGCCAGCAGCCCCTCCCTGGCTAGCGGATATGACTACGAGCAGTACTTC
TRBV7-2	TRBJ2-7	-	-	CASSLVYSYYEQYF	TGTGCCAGCAGCTTGGTATACAGCTACTACGAGCAGTACTTC
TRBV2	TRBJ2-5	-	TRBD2	CASSEGLAGGETQYF	TGTGCCAGCAGTGAAGGGCTAGCGGGAGGAGAGACCCAGTACTTC
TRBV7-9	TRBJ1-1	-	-	CASSSFRGALGNTEAFF	TGTGCCAGCAGTTCTTTCCGGGGGGCGTTGGGGAACACTGAAGCTTTCTTT
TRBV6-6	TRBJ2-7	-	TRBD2	CASSLGLADYEQYF	TGTGCCAGCAGTCTGGGACTAGCGGATTACGAGCAGTACTTC
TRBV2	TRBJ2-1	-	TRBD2	CASSEARGRAYNEQFF	TGTGCCAGCAGTGAAGCGCGCGGGAGGGCCTACAATGAGCAGTTCTTC
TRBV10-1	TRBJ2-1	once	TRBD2	CASSESSPLAGGEQFF	TGCGCCAGCAGTGAGTCGAGTCCTCTAGCGGGAGGCGAGCAGTTCTTC
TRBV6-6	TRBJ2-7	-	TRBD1	CASSPDRDSYEQYF	TGTGCCAGCAGTCCGGACAGGGATTCCTACGAGCAGTACTTC
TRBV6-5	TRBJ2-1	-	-	CASSYSMASVRNEQFF	TGTGCCAGCAGTTACTCGATGGCTAGCGTCCGCAATGAGCAGTTCTTC
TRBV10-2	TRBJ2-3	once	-	CASIPGAPSTDTQYF	TGCGCCAGCATTCCAGGGGCCCCGAGCACAGATACGCAGTATTTT
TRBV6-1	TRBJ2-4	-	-	CASSEARGTKNIQYF	TGTGCCAGCAGTGAAGCGCGAGGGACCAAAAACATTCAGTACTTC
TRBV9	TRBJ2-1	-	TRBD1	CASSGTGEAYNEQFF	TGTGCCAGCAGCGGAACAGGGGAAGCCTACAATGAGCAGTTCTTC
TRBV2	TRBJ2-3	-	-	CASSVQGRDGTQYF	TGTGCCAGCAGTGTACAGGGTAGGGACGGCACGCAGTATTTT
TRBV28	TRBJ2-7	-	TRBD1	CASSPGQGVYEQYF	TGTGCCAGCAGTCCGGGACAGGGGGTGTACGAGCAGTACTTC
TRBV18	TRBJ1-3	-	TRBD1	CASSPRTGENSGNTIYF	TGTGCCAGCTCCCCTAGGACAGGGGAAAACTCTGGAAACACCATATATTTT
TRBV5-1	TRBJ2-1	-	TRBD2	CASSPWTSGLYNEQFF	TGCGCCAGCAGCCCCTGGACTAGCGGGCTTTACAATGAGCAGTTCTTC
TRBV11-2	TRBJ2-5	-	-	CASSLPAGPETQYF	TGTGCCAGCAGCTTACCCGCGGGGCCCGAGACCCAGTACTTC
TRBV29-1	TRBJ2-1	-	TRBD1	CSVPGQDYNEQFF	TGCAGCGTACCGGGACAGGATTACAATGAGCAGTTCTTC
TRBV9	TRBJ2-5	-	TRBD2	CASSFASGPYQETQYF	TGTGCCAGCAGCTTCGCTAGCGGCCCGTACCAAGAGACCCAGTACTTC
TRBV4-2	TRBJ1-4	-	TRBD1	CASSQDKSRVFRDRATNEKLFF	TGTGCCAGCAGCCAAGATAAAAGTCGCGTGTTCCGAGACAGGGCAACTAATGAAAAACTGTTTTTT
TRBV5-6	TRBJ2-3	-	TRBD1	CASSWVDRATDTQYF	TGTGCCAGCAGCTGGGTGGACAGGGCCACAGATACGCAGTATTTT
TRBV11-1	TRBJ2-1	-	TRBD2	CASSLVVRGVWSEQFF	TGTGCCAGCAGCTTAGTGGTCCGGGGGGTTTGGTCGGAGCAGTTCTTC
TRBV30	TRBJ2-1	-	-	CAWSVSGLGGAYNEQFF	TGTGCCTGGAGTGTATCAGGCTTAGGAGGGGCCTACAATGAGCAGTTCTTC
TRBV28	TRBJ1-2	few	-	CASSVSNWGQGGYTF	TGTGCCAGCAGTGTTTCCAATTGGGGGCAGGGTGGCTACACCTTC
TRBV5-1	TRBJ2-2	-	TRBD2	CASSLAEGNTGELFF	TGCGCCAGCAGCCTAGCGGAGGGGAACACCGGGGAGCTGTTTTTT